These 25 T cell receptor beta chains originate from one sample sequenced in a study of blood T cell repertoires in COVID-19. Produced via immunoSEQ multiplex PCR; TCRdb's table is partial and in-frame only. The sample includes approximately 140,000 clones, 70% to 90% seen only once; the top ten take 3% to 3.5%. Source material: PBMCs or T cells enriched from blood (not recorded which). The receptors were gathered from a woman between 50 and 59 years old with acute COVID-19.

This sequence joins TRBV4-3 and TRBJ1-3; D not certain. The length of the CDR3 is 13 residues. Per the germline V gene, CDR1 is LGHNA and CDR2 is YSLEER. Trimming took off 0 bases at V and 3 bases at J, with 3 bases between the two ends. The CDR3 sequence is CASSQDYGNTIYF. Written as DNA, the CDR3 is TGCGCCAGCAGCCAAGATTATGGAAACACCATATATTTT.

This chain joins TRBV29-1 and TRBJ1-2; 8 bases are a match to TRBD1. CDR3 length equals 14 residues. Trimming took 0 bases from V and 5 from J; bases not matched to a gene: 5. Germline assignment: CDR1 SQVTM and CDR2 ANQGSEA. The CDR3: CSVEELDRGYGYTF. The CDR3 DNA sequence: TGCAGCGTTGAAGAGCTCGACAGGGGTTATGGCTACACCTTC.

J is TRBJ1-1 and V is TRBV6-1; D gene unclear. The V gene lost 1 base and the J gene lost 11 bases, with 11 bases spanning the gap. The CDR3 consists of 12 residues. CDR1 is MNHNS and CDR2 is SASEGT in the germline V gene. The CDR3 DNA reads TGTGCCAGCAGTGAAGGAGGGATACTGGCTTTCTTT. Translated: CASSEGGILAFF.

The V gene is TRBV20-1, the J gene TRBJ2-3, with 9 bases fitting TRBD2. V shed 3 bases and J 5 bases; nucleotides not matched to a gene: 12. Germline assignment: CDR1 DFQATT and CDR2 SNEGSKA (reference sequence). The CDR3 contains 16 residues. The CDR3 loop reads CSASGASGEGIDTQYF. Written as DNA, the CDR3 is TGCAGTGCTAGTGGGGCTAGCGGGGAGGGCATAGATACGCAGTATTTT.

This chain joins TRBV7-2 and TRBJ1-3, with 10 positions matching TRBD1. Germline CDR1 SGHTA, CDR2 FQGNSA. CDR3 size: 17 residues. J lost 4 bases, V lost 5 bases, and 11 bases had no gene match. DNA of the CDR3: TGTGCCAGCAGCCACACGCGACAGGGGGCGGGAGGAAACACCATATATTTT. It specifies CASSHTRQGAGGNTIYF. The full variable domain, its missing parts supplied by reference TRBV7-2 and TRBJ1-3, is GAGVSQSPSNKVTEKGKDVELRCDPISGHTALYWYRQSLGQGLEFLIYFQGNSAPDKSGLPSDRFSAERTGGSVSTLTIQRTQQEDSAVYLCASSHTRQGAGGNTIYFGEGSWLTVV.

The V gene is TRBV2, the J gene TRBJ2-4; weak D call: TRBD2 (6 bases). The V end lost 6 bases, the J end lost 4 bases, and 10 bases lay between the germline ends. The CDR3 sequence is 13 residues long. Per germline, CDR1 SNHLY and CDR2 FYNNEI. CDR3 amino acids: CASRLAVKNIQYF. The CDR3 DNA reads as TGTGCCAGCAGACTAGCAGTTAAAAACATTCAGTACTTC.

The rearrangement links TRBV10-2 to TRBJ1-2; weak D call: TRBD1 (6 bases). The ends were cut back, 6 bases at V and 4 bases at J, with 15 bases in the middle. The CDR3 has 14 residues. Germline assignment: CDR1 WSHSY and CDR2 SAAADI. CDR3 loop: CASRRTQGGYGYTF. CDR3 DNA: TGCGCCAGCAGGAGGACACAAGGGGGCTATGGCTACACCTTC.

The CDR3 spells CASFTRQGGDNEQFF. As DNA, the CDR3 is TGTGCCAGCTTTACTCGGCAGGGTGGGGACAATGAGCAGTTCTTC. This chain uses TRBV18 with TRBJ2-1, with a possible D match to TRBD1 (5 bases). There are 15 residues in the CDR3. V lost 7 bases, J lost 5 bases, and 18 bases lay in between. Germline V gives CDR1 KGHSH, CDR2 LQKENI.

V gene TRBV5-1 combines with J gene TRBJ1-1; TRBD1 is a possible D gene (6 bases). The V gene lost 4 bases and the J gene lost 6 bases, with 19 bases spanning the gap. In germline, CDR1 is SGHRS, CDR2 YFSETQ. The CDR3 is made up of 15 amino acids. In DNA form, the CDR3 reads TGCGCCAGCAGCCTAGATTCAGGGGTTTTCGCTGAAGCTTTCTTT. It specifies CASSLDSGVFAEAFF.

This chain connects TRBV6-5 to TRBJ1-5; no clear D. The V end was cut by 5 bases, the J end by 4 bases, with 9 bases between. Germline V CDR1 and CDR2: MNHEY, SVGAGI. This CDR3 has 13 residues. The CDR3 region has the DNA TGTGCCAGCAGTCTGGTTGCGAATCAGCCCCAGCATTTT. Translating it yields CASSLVANQPQHF.

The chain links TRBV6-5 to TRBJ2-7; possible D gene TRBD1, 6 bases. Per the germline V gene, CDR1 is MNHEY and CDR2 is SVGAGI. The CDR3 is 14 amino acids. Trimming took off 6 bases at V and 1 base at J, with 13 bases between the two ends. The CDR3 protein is CASRPGQSSYEQYF. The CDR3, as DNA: TGTGCCAGCAGACCGGGACAAAGTTCCTACGAGCAGTACTTC.

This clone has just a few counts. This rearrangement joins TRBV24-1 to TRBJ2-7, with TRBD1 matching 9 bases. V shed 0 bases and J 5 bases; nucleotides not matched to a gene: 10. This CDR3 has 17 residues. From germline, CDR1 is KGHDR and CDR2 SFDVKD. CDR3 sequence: CATSDLDRGFLFHEQYF. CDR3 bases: TGTGCCACCAGTGATTTGGACAGGGGGTTTCTATTCCACGAGCAGTACTTC.

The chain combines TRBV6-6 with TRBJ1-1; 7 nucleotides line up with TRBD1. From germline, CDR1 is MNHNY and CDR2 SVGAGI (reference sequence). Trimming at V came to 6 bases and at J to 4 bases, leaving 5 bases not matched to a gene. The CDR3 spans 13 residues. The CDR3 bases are TGTGCCAGCAGGACAGGGTGGAGCACTGAAGCTTTCTTT. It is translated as CASRTGWSTEAFF.

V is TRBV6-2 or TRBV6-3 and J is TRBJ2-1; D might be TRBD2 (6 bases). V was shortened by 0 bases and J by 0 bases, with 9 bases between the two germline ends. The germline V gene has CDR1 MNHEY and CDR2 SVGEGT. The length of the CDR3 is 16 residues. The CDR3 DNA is TGTGCCAGCAGTTACTCTGCGGGGTTCTCCTACAATGAGCAGTTCTTC. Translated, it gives CASSYSAGFSYNEQFF.

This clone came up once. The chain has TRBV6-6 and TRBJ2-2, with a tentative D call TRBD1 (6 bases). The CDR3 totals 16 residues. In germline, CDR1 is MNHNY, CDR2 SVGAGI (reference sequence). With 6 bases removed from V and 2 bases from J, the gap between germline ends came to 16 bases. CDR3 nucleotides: TGTGCCAGCAGGGGCGGCAGGGGTGATAACACCGGGGAGCTGTTTTTT. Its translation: CASRGGRGDNTGELFF.

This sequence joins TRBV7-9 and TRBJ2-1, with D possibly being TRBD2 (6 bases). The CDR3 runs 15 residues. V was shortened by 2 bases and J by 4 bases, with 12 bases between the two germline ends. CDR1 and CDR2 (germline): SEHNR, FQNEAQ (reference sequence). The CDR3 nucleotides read TGTGCCAGCAGCTTAACGGGGGACCAGTACAATGAGCAGTTCTTC. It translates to CASSLTGDQYNEQFF. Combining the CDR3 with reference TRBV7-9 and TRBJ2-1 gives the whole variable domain DTGVSQNPRHKITKRGQNVTFRCDPISEHNRLYWYRQTLGQGPEFLTYFQNEAQLEKSRLLSDRFSAERPKGSFSTLEIQRTEQGDSAMYLCASSLTGDQYNEQFFGPGTRLTVL.

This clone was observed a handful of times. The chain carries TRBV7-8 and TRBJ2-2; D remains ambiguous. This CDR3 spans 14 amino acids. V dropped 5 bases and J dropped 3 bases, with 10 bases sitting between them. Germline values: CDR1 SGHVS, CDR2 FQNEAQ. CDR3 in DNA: TGTGCCAGCAGCCCCTTCTTTGACACCGGGGAGCTGTTTTTT. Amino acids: CASSPFFDTGELFF.

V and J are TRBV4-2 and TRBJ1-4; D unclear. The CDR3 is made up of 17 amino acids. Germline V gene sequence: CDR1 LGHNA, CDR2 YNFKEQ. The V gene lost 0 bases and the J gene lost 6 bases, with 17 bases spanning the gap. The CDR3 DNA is TGTGCCAGCAGCCAAGATCTACCCCCTGGGAGGGATGAAAAACTGTTTTTT. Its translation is CASSQDLPPGRDEKLFF.

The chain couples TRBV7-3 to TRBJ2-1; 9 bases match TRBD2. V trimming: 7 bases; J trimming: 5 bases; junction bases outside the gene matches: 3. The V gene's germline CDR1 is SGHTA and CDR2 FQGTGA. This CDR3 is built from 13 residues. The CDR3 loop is CASTSSGDNEQFF. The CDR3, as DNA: TGTGCCAGCACCTCTAGCGGGGACAATGAGCAGTTCTTC.

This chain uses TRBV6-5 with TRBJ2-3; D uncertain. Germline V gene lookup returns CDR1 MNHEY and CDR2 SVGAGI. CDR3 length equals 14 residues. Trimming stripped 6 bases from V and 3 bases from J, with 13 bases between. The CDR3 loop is CASSNMESTDTQYF. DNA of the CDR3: TGTGCCAGCAGCAATATGGAGAGTACAGATACGCAGTATTTT.

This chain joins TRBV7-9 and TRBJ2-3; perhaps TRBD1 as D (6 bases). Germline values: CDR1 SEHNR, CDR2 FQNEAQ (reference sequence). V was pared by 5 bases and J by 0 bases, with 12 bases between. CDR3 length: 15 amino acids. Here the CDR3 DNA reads TGTGCCAGCAGCCTAGGACAGTTTAGCACAGATACGCAGTATTTT. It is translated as CASSLGQFSTDTQYF.

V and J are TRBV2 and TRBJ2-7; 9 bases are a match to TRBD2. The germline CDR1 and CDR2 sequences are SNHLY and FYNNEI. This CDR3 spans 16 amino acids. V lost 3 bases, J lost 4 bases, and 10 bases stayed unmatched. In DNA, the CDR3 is TGTGCCAGCAGTGAGTCGGTTCTAGCGGGATATTACGAGCAGTACTTC. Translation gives CASSESVLAGYYEQYF.

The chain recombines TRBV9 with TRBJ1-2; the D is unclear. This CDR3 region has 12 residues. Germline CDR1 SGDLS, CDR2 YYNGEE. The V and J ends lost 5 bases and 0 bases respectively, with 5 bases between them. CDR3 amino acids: CASSPSNYGYTF. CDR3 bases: TGTGCCAGCAGTCCGTCTAACTATGGCTACACCTTC.

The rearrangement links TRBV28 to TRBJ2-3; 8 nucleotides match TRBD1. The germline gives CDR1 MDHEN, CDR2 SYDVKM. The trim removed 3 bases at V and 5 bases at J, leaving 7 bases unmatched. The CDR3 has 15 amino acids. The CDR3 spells CASSFPGGEGDTQYF. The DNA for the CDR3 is TGTGCCAGCAGTTTTCCAGGGGGCGAAGGAGATACGCAGTATTTT.

CDR3 DNA: TGTGCCAGCCAATGGGGGGTTTCAAGCAATCAGCCCCAGCATTTT. Translated, it gives CASQWGVSSNQPQHF. V and J are TRBV19 and TRBJ1-5, with D maybe TRBD1 (5 bases). The length of the CDR3 is 15 residues. The germline CDR1 and CDR2 sequences are LNHDA and SQIVND (reference sequence). V was clipped by 9 bases and J by 1 base, with 16 bases between them.